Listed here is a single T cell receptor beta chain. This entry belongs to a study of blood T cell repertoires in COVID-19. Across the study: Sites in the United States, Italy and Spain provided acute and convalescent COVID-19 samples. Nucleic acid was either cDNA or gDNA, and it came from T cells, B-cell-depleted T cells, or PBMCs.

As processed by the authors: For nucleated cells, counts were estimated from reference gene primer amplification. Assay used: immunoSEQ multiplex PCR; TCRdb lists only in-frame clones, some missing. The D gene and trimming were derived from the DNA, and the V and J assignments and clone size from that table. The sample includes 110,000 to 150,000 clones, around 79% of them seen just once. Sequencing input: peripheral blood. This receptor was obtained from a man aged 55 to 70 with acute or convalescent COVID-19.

The CDR3 coding sequence is TGTGCCAGCAGCCTGGGACAGGGACAAAATGGCTACACCTTC. It yields the protein CASSLGQGQNGYTF. V and J are TRBV3-1 (or the pseudogene TRBV3-2) and TRBJ1-2; TRBD1 matches at 9 bases. The CDR3 has 14 residues. CDR1 and CDR2 from the germline V gene are LGHDT and YNNKEL (reference sequence). With V trimmed by 4 bases and J by 6 bases, 6 bases remained unmatched.